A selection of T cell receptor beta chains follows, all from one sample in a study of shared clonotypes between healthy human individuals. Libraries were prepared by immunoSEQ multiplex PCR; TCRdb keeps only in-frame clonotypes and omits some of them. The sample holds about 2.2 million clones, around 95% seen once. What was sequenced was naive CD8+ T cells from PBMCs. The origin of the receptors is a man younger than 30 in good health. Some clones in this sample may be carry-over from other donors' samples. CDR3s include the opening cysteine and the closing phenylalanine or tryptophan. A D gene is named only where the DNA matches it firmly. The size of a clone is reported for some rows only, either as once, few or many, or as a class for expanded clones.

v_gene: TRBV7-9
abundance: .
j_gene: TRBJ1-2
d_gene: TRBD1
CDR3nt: TGTGCCAGTACATCAGGGGGAGGGAATCGAATCTATGGCTACACCTTC
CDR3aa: CASTSGGGNRIYGYTF

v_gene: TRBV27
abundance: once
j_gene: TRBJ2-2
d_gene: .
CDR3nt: TGTGCCAGCAGTTTCGAGCTAGGGTGGCGAACCACCGGGGAGCTGTTTTTT
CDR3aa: CASSFELGWRTTGELFF

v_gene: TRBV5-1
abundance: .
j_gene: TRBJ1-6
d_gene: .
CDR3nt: TGCGCCAGCAGCTTGGAGGGCCCCTATAATTCACCCCTCCACTTT
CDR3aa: CASSLEGPYNSPLHF

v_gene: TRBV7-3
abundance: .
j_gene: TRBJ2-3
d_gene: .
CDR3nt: TGTGCCAGCAGCTTCGGTGGGGGGAGCGATACGCAGTATTTT
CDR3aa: CASSFGGGSDTQYF

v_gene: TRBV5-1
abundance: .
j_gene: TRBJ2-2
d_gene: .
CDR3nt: TGCGCCAGCAGCGCCCCTAGCGGACAGGTCACCGGGGAGCTGTTTTTT
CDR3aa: CASSAPSGQVTGELFF

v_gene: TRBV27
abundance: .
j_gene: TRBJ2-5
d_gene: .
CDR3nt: TGTGCCAGCAGTTTATTGGGGGGCGGCGAGACCCAGTACTTC
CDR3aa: CASSLLGGGETQYF

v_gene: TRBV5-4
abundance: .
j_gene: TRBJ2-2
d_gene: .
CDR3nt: TGTGCCAGCAGAGCGGCCGGGAGCTCGAACACCGGGGAGCTGTTTTTT
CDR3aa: CASRAAGSSNTGELFF

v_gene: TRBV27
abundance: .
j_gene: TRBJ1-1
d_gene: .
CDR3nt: TGTGCCAGCAGTCCATCACTGGGGCGCATCGGGGAGAACACTGAAGCTTTCTTT
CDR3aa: CASSPSLGRIGENTEAFF

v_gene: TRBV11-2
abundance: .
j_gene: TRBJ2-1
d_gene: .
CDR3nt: TGTGCCAGCAGCCAAATGAGGGGCTTCGTGGCGAACAATGAGCAGTTCTTC
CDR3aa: CASSQMRGFVANNEQFF

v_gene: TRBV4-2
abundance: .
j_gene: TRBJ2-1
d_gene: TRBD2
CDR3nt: TGTGCCAGCAGCCAGGGGAGCGGGAGTGAGCAGTTCTTC
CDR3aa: CASSQGSGSEQFF

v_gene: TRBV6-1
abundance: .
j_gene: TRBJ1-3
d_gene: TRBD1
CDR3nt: TGTGCCAGCAGTGAAGCAGACAGGGAGTATTTT
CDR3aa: CASSEADREYF

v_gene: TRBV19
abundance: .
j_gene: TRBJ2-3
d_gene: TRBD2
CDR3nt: TGTGCCAGCCCGAGGAGGGAGGGGTCCACAGATACGCAGTATTTT
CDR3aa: CASPRREGSTDTQYF

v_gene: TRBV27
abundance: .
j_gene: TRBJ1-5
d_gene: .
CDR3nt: TGTGCCAGCAGTTCATACTCCATAACAGGGTCCAATCAGCCCCAGCATTTT
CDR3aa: CASSSYSITGSNQPQHF

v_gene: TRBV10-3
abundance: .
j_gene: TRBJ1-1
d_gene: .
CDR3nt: TGTGCCATCAGTGACGCCTCTGGACAGCTGAACACTGAAGCTTTCTTT
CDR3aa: CAISDASGQLNTEAFF

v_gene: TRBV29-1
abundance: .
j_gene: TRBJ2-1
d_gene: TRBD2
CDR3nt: TGCAGCGTTGGCGGGGGGTCGGGCTCCTACAATGAGCAGTTCTTC
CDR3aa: CSVGGGSGSYNEQFF

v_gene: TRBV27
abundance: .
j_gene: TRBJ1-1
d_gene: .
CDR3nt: TGTGCCAGCAGCCCGTCGCCCGTTATGCGGACTGAAGCTTTCTTT
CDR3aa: CASSPSPVMRTEAFF

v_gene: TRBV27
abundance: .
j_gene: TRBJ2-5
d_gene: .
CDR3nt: TGTGCCAGCAGTCCTATCTTGGGGGCGAGTGAGACCCAGTACTTC
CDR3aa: CASSPILGASETQYF

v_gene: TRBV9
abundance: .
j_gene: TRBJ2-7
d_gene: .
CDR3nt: TGTGCCAGCAGCGTAGGAGACTCCCCTACCTACGAGCAGTACTTC
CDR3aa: CASSVGDSPTYEQYF

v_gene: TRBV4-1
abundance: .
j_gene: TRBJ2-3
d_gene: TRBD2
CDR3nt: TGCGCCAGCAGCCAAGTTCGGCGGGAGGGTAGCACAGATACGCAGTATTTT
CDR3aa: CASSQVRREGSTDTQYF

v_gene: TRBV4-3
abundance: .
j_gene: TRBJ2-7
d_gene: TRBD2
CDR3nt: TGCGCCAGCAGCCAAATACTAGCGGAAGACTACGAGCAGTACTTC
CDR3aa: CASSQILAEDYEQYF

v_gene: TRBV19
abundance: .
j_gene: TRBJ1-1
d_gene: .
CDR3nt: TGTGCCACCGATACAGGGCGAACGTTGGGGAACACTGAAGCTTTCTTT
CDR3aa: CATDTGRTLGNTEAFF

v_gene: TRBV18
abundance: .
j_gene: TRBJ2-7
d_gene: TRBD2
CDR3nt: TGTGCCAGCTCACCTATTCAGGGACTAGCGGCTCCCACGCCTGCCTCCTACGAGCAGTACTTC
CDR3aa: CASSPIQGLAAPTPASYEQYF

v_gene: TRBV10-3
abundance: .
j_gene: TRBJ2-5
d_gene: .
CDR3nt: TGTGCCATCAGTGAGTTTTTGGGGGCCAAATCGGAGACCCAGTACTTC
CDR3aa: CAISEFLGAKSETQYF

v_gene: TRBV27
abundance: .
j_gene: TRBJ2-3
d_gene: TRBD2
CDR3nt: TGTGCCAGCGGACTAGCGGGGTTGGCGCGCACAGATACGCAGTATTTT
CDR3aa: CASGLAGLARTDTQYF

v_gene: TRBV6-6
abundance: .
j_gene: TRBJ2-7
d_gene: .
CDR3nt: TGTGCCAGCAGTTCCCTCCAGCTTATTGCCTACGAGCAGTACTTC
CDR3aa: CASSSLQLIAYEQYF

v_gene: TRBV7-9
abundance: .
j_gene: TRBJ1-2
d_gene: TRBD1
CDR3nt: TGTGCCAGCAGCTTAGAACAGGGGGCTCATGGCTACACCTTC
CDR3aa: CASSLEQGAHGYTF

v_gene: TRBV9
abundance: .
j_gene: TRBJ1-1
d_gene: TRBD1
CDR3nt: TGTGCCAGCAGCGCCCAGGGGGGGATTCCCCCTGAAGCTTTCTTT
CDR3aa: CASSAQGGIPPEAFF

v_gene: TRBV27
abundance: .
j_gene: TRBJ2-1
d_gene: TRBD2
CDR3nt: TGTGCCAGCAGCAGTAGCGGGAGCTCCTACAATGAGCAGTTCTTC
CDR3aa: CASSSSGSSYNEQFF

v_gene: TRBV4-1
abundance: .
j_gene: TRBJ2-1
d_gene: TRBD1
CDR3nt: TGCGCCAGCAGCCACCCAGGCCGTCTCCGGACAGGGGAGAATGAGCAGTTCTTC
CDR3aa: CASSHPGRLRTGENEQFF

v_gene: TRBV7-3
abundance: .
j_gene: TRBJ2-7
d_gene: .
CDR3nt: TGTGCCAGCAGCTTTCGGCCTCACAGACCCTACGAGCAGTACTTC
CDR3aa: CASSFRPHRPYEQYF

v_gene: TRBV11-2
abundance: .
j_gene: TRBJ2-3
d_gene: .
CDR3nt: TGTGCCAGCAGCTTCGGGACATCTAGCACAGATACGCAGTATTTT
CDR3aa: CASSFGTSSTDTQYF

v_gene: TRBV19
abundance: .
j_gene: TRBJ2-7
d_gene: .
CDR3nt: TGTGCCAGTACTGGGCGGGACGACTCCTACGAGCAGTACTTC
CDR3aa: CASTGRDDSYEQYF

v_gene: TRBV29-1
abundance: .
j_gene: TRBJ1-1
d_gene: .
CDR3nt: TGCAGCGTTGGTAGGCTGACTCAGTCGAACACTGAAGCTTTCTTT
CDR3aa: CSVGRLTQSNTEAFF

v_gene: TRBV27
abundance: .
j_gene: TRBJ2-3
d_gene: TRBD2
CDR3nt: TGTGCCAGCAGTTTATCCGGGACTAGCGGAGATACGCAGTATTTT
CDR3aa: CASSLSGTSGDTQYF

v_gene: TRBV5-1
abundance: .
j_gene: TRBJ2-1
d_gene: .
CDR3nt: TGCGCCAGCTCCTTCCCGGGGAGACTCTACAATGAGCAGTTCTTC
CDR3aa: CASSFPGRLYNEQFF